This T cell receptor (beta chain) was captured in a study of blood T cell repertoires in COVID-19. Between the trimmed V and J ends, which lost 0 bases and 7 bases, there was a span of 13 bases. The germline gives CDR1 MNHEY, CDR2 SVGAGI. This CDR3 contains 15 residues. Original analysis: Counts of nucleated cells, estimated from reference gene primer amplification, were obtained. Measured with immunoSEQ multiplex PCR; TCRdb has only the in-frame clones, and not every one. V and J calls plus clone size are reproduced from that table; the DNA served to infer D and trimming. Of some 240,000 clones detected, approximately 85% appear once; the ten largest clones hold 2% to 3%.

The chain links TRBV6-5 to TRBJ2-1; possible D gene TRBD2, 6 bases. The sequence was collected from a woman in her seventies with COVID-19, enrolled during active disease. Sequencing used peripheral blood. The CDR3 DNA reads as TGTGCCAGCAGTTACTCGGGGGGTTTGGGAAATGAGCAGTTCTTC. Translation: CASSYSGGLGNEQFF.